The present TCR beta chain was sequenced within a study of cytotoxic CD8 clonotypes in ibrutinib-treated CLL. Generated by immunoSEQ multiplex PCR, the TCRdb table keeps only in-frame clones and is missing some. Among roughly 100,000 clones listed, around 73% were seen once. This CDR3 is built from 14 residues. V lost 2 bases and J 1 base, leaving 9 bases between the germline ends. Germline-derived CDR1 and CDR2 are KGHSH and LQKENI. This clone was picked up one time. The chain employs TRBV18 and TRBJ2-7; D ambiguous. Sequencing was performed on PBMCs, taken after 12 months of ibrutinib treatment. The clonotype originates from a human donor with chronic lymphocytic leukemia. In nucleotides, the CDR3 is TGTGCCAGCTCACCAACAGACCCTTCCTACGAGCAGTACTTC. Its protein product is CASSPTDPSYEQYF.